These 30 T cell receptor beta chains came from one sample sequenced in a study of tumor T cells in aggressive B-cell lymphoma. The protocol was immunoSEQ multiplex PCR, while the TCRdb copy is restricted to in-frame clones and leaves out a portion. The data show around 1,200 clones, with about 90% seen just once and 4% to 5.5% held by the top ten. What was sequenced was tumor tissue. Source of these receptors: an adult with diffuse large B cell lymphoma.

The chain employs TRBV2 and TRBJ2-3, with a possible D match to TRBD1 (7 bases). There are 16 residues in the CDR3. CDR1 and CDR2 from the germline V gene are SNHLY and FYNNEI. Trimming stripped 6 bases from V and 1 base from J, with 17 bases between. For the CDR3, the DNA is TGTGCCAGCAGATTCTCAGGAGGGGGCGGCACAGATACGCAGTATTTT. Translated, it gives CASRFSGGGGTDTQYF.

The genes are TRBV11-2 and TRBJ2-3; the match to TRBD1 covers 9 bases. V shed 3 bases, J shed 6 bases, and the junction held 1 base outside the gene matches. The CDR3 sequence is 13 residues long. Germline CDR1 SGHAT, CDR2 FQNNGV. As DNA, the CDR3 is TGTGCCAGCAGCTTTGGGACAGGGGATACGCAGTATTTT. Protein product: CASSFGTGDTQYF.

This chain uses TRBV9 with TRBJ2-1, with 10 bases identical to TRBD2. The CDR3 is 16 residues long. V gave up 0 bases and J gave up 6 bases; unmatched junction bases: 6. Germline V gene lookup returns CDR1 SGDLS and CDR2 YYNGEE. In DNA form, the CDR3 reads TGTGCCAGCAGCGTAGACGGAGCGGGAGGGATCAATGAGCAGTTCTTC. Translated: CASSVDGAGGINEQFF.

V and J are TRBV7-3 and TRBJ2-1, with D tentatively TRBD1 (6 bases). The CDR3 is 15 amino acids. V lost 1 base, J lost 3 bases, and 10 bases lay in between. From germline, CDR1 is SGHTA and CDR2 FQGTGA. CDR3 in DNA: TGTGCCAGCAGCTTAAGCCCCAGGGGCTACAATGAGCAGTTCTTC. Its translation: CASSLSPRGYNEQFF.

The chain links TRBV5-1 to TRBJ2-1; D perhaps matches TRBD1 (5 bases). Germline V CDR1 and CDR2: SGHRS, YFSETQ. The CDR3 consists of 11 residues. Trimming took 4 bases from V and 12 from J, leaving 11 bases between them. CDR3 sequence (DNA): TGCGCCAGCAGCCCGGATCAGGGGCAGTTCTTC. Residues: CASSPDQGQFF.

The chain links TRBV27 to TRBJ1-6; 7 bases align to TRBD1. V trimming: 4 bases; J trimming: 7 bases; junction bases outside the gene matches: 4. Germline CDR1 and CDR2: MNHEY and SMNVEV (reference sequence). There are 14 residues in the CDR3. The CDR3 here is CASSSGQWNSPLHF. The CDR3 DNA reads TGTGCCAGCAGTTCGGGACAGTGGAATTCACCCCTCCACTTT.

This sequence joins TRBV13 and TRBJ2-7; TRBD2 matches 10 bases. The V and J ends lost 4 bases and 4 bases, in that order; junction bases with no gene match: 7. This CDR3 comprises 15 residues. The germline V gene encodes CDR1 PRHDT and CDR2 FYEKMQ (reference sequence). CDR3 in DNA: TGTGCCAGCAGCTCATCCGGGACTAGCGCTTACGAGCAGTACTTC. It translates to CASSSSGTSAYEQYF.

V usage is TRBV7-3 and J usage is TRBJ2-5; 9 nucleotides match TRBD2. Looked up from germline, CDR1 is SGHTA and CDR2 is FQGTGA. With V trimmed by 1 base and J by 2 bases, 2 bases remained unmatched. This CDR3 spans 15 amino acids. CDR3 residues: CASSLNAGGQETQYF. The CDR3 coding sequence is TGTGCCAGCAGCTTAAACGCGGGAGGGCAAGAGACCCAGTACTTC.

This clone has just a few counts. The J gene is TRBJ2-1, the V gene TRBV19, with TRBD2 as a possible D gene (5 bases). Per the germline V gene, CDR1 is LNHDA and CDR2 is SQIVND (reference sequence). V dropped 3 bases and J dropped 10 bases, with 13 bases sitting between them. CDR3 length: 13 residues. The CDR3 protein is CASSMGTWREQFF. The DNA for the CDR3 is TGTGCCAGTAGTATGGGTACTTGGAGGGAGCAGTTCTTC. Supplemented by reference TRBV19 and TRBJ2-1, the full variable domain reads DGGITQSPKYLFRKEGQNVTLSCEQNLNHDAMYWYRQDPGQGLRLIYYSQIVNDFQKGDIAEGYSVSREKKESFPLTVTSAQKNPTAFYLCASSMGTWREQFFGPGTRLTVL.

The rearrangement uses TRBV27 and TRBJ2-3, with 15 nucleotides matching TRBD2. With 5 bases clipped from V and 0 bases from J, the junction kept 3 bases outside the gene matches. This CDR3 is 17 amino acids long. The germline CDR1 and CDR2 sequences are MNHEY and SMNVEV (reference sequence). The CDR3 is CASSPGTSGGSTDTQYF. CDR3 coding DNA: TGTGCCAGCAGTCCCGGGACTAGCGGGGGGAGCACAGATACGCAGTATTTT.

The chain has TRBV18 and TRBJ2-7; D is unclear. V gave up 3 bases and J gave up 3 bases, with 18 bases separating them. Per germline, CDR1 KGHSH and CDR2 LQKENI. There are 16 residues in the CDR3. CDR3 bases: TGTGCCAGCTCACCTAGTTACGGTCGGTTGAACTACGAGCAGTACTTC. Its translation is CASSPSYGRLNYEQYF. The full variable domain, with the rest looked up from reference TRBV18 and TRBJ2-7, is NAGVMQNPRHLVRRRGQEARLRCSPMKGHSHVYWYRQLPEEGLKFMVYLQKENIIDESGMPKERFSAEFPKEGPSILRIQQVVRGDSAAYFCASSPSYGRLNYEQYFGPGTRLTVT.

V is TRBV14 and J is TRBJ2-1; 12 bases align to TRBD2. Unmatched junction bases numbered 14, after V lost 0 bases and J lost 5 bases. Germline V CDR1 and CDR2: SGHDN, FVKESK. The CDR3 runs to 20 residues. CDR3 coding DNA: TGTGCCAGCAGCCAAGATCAGGGAACTAGCGGGAGGTCCCCAAACAATGAGCAGTTCTTC. The encoded protein is CASSQDQGTSGRSPNNEQFF.

This chain connects TRBV29-1 to TRBJ1-4; 9 positions agree with TRBD1. This CDR3 comprises 13 residues. V gave up 4 bases and J gave up 7 bases; unmatched junction bases: 4. CDR1 SQVTM and CDR2 ANQGSEA come from the germline V gene. Here the CDR3 DNA reads TGCAGCGTTGCGGGACAGGGTGTTGAAAAACTGTTTTTT. This codes for CSVAGQGVEKLFF.

A few counts support this clone. This rearrangement joins TRBV5-1 to TRBJ1-1, with 7 nucleotides matching TRBD1. CDR1 and CDR2 from the germline V gene are SGHRS and YFSETQ. The CDR3 length is 12 residues. V shed 5 bases, J shed 13 bases, and the junction held 11 bases outside the gene matches. The CDR3 nucleotides are TGCGCCAGCAGTAACCACCGGGACAGATTTTTCTTT. This encodes CASSNHRDRFFF.

The V call is TRBV6-5, the J call TRBJ1-1; 7 bases map to TRBD1. The CDR3 covers 14 residues. The trim removed 4 bases at V and 3 bases at J, leaving 5 bases unmatched. The germline V gene has CDR1 MNHEY and CDR2 SVGAGI. CDR3 sequence reads: CASSFRGRDTEAFF. CDR3 coding DNA: TGTGCCAGCAGTTTTAGGGGGCGAGACACTGAAGCTTTCTTT.

The chain joins TRBV7-9 to TRBJ1-2; 9 bases match TRBD1. The CDR3 contains 14 residues. Looked up from germline, CDR1 is SEHNR and CDR2 is FQNEAQ (reference sequence). V lost 0 bases to trimming and J lost 6 bases; unmatched junction nucleotides: 2. CDR3 loop: CASSLATGGDGYTF. DNA of the CDR3: TGTGCCAGCAGCTTAGCGACAGGGGGTGATGGCTACACCTTC.

This chain joins TRBV30 and TRBJ1-6; possibly TRBD1 for D (6 bases). CDR1 GTSNPN and CDR2 SVGIG come from the germline V gene (reference sequence). The CDR3 extends over 14 amino acids. V lost 5 bases and J 5 bases, leaving 13 bases between the germline ends. CDR3 amino acids: CAWAKDSNNSPLHF. The CDR3 DNA sequence: TGTGCCTGGGCGAAGGACAGTAATAATTCACCCCTCCACTTT.

This clone was seen a single time. The V and J genes are TRBV30 and TRBJ1-1; possible D gene TRBD1, 5 bases. The germline CDR1 and CDR2 sequences are GTSNPN and SVGIG (reference sequence). V shed 2 bases and J shed 8 bases, with 9 bases lying between them. The CDR3 sequence is 11 residues long. The CDR3 sequence is CAWSPGFEAFF. The CDR3 nucleotides read TGTGCCTGGAGTCCAGGGTTCGAAGCTTTCTTT.

The V call is TRBV5-1, the J call TRBJ2-4; a weak D match, TRBD1 (5 bases). The CDR3 length is 15 residues. The germline V and J ends were trimmed by 0 bases and 6 bases, with 13 bases remaining between them. Germline assignment: CDR1 SGHRS and CDR2 YFSETQ. The CDR3 is CASSLEGAATNIQYF. Written as DNA, the CDR3 is TGCGCCAGCAGCTTGGAAGGGGCCGCGACAAACATTCAGTACTTC.

The chain links TRBV29-1 to TRBJ1-1; TRBD1 aligns across 9 bases. CDR1 is SQVTM, CDR2 ANQGSEA, per germline. V was pared by 7 bases and J by 10 bases, with 10 bases of the junction left unmatched. The CDR3 is 12 amino acids. CDR3 bases: TGCAGCGCTTCAACAGGGGGCTTTGGAGCTTTCTTT. Translated: CSASTGGFGAFF.

This chain uses TRBV25-1 with TRBJ2-3, with D possibly being TRBD1 (6 bases). Looked up from germline, CDR1 is MGHDK and CDR2 is SYGVNS. V was shortened by 5 bases and J by 5 bases, with 11 bases between the two germline ends. This CDR3 is 13 amino acids long. The CDR3 reads CASSFTGIDTQYF. The CDR3 nucleotides read TGTGCCAGCAGTTTTACAGGGATAGATACGCAGTATTTT.

This clone has more than one count but fewer than ten. The CDR3 reads CASSSNKPGQGDNEQFF. CDR3 in DNA: TGTGCCAGCAGTTCAAACAAACCGGGACAGGGGGACAATGAGCAGTTCTTC. The V and J genes are TRBV28 and TRBJ2-1; TRBD1 matches at 11 bases. Germline V lookup: CDR1 MDHEN, CDR2 SYDVKM. This CDR3 has 17 amino acids. V lost 4 bases and J lost 5; bases outside the gene matches: 10.

The rearrangement links TRBV29-1 to TRBJ2-3; D is unclear. CDR1 and CDR2 from the germline V gene are SQVTM and ANQGSEA. The CDR3 is 13 residues long. Trimming took off 0 bases at V and 2 bases at J, with 6 bases between the two ends. CDR3 residues: CSVEDTFTDTQYF. The CDR3 DNA follows: TGCAGCGTTGAAGATACATTCACAGATACGCAGTATTTT.

The V and J genes are TRBV30 and TRBJ1-4; D gene uncertain. The CDR3 totals 12 residues. With 3 bases removed from V and 8 bases from J, the gap between germline ends came to 10 bases. The germline V gene has CDR1 GTSNPN and CDR2 SVGIG (reference sequence). The CDR3 nucleotides are TGTGCCTGGAGCTACCGAAGAGAAAAACTGTTTTTT. It is translated as CAWSYRREKLFF.

The J gene is TRBJ2-5, the V gene TRBV15; possibly TRBD2 for D (7 bases). Germline V lookup: CDR1 LNHNV, CDR2 YYDKDF (reference sequence). V lost 5 bases to trimming and J lost 1 base, with 17 bases between them. This CDR3 spans 16 amino acids. The DNA for the CDR3 is TGTGCCACCAGCTTCCAAAGGGGGGGCTTCCAAGAGACCCAGTACTTC. The encoded protein is CATSFQRGGFQETQYF.

V gene TRBV30 combines with J gene TRBJ2-7, with TRBD2 as a possible D gene (6 bases). Trimming took 3 bases from V and 3 from J, leaving 12 bases between them. Germline V gene lookup returns CDR1 GTSNPN and CDR2 SVGIG (reference sequence). The length of the CDR3 is 13 residues. The CDR3 loop is CAWRGGPGYEQYF. In DNA form, the CDR3 reads TGTGCCTGGAGGGGGGGACCAGGCTACGAGCAGTACTTC.

The chain is built from TRBV28 and TRBJ1-1, with 7 nucleotides matching TRBD1. The junction had 6 bases not matched to a gene; V was cut back by 4 bases and J by 1 base. Germline CDR1 is MDHEN and CDR2 is SYDVKM. The CDR3 loop spans 15 amino acids. The CDR3 region has the DNA TGTGCCAGCAGTTCCACAGGGGCAGCGAACACTGAAGCTTTCTTT. This gives the protein CASSSTGAANTEAFF.

The CDR3 DNA sequence: TGTGCCAGCAGCGACCCCCCTGCCGGGGAAAAACTGTTTTTT. Amino acid sequence: CASSDPPAGEKLFF. This chain connects TRBV7-2 to TRBJ1-4; D call uncertain. Deletions cut 5 bases from V and 8 bases from J, with 15 bases between. CDR1 is SGHTA, CDR2 FQGNSA, per germline. The CDR3 loop spans 14 amino acids.

The chain joins TRBV11-1 to TRBJ2-7; D not resolved. V lost 6 bases and J lost 2, with 14 bases in between. Germline V gene sequence: CDR1 SGHAT, CDR2 FQDESV (reference sequence). The CDR3 length is 14 residues. The CDR3 protein is CASRPPGYPYEQYF. CDR3 bases: TGTGCCAGCAGACCCCCGGGTTATCCCTACGAGCAGTACTTC.

This chain uses TRBV5-6 with TRBJ2-7; 9 bases are a match to TRBD2. The CDR3 spans 15 residues. The germline CDR1 and CDR2 sequences are SGHDT and YYEEEE. The trim removed 4 bases at V and 9 bases at J, leaving 14 bases unmatched. DNA of the CDR3: TGTGCCAGCAGCACCGGACTAGCGCCAGTTTTGGGGCAGTACTTC. Translating it yields CASSTGLAPVLGQYF.